What follows are 21 T cell receptor beta chains derived from one specimen sequenced in a study of shared clonotypes between healthy human individuals. Assay: immunoSEQ multiplex PCR; the TCRdb copy retains only in-frame clones and omits some. The sample has more than 1,200,000 clones, about 98.5% seen once. The sequenced material came from naive CD4+ T cells sorted from blood. Specified subset: CD45RA+ positively selected. The receptors were sampled from a man aged 30 to 45 in good health.

V usage is TRBV7-2 and J usage is TRBJ1-3; TRBD1 is a possible D gene (5 bases). Germline V gene data show CDR1 as SGHTA and CDR2 as FQGNSA. This CDR3 comprises 14 residues. V was trimmed by 4 bases and J by 0 bases, leaving 7 bases between them. This CDR3 is CASSSDSSGNTIYF. CDR3 nucleotide sequence: TGTGCCAGCAGCTCCGACAGCTCTGGAAACACCATATATTTT. Full variable domain (missing parts from reference TRBV7-2 and TRBJ1-3): GAGVSQSPSNKVTEKGKDVELRCDPISGHTALYWYRQSLGQGLEFLIYFQGNSAPDKSGLPSDRFSAERTGGSVSTLTIQRTQQEDSAVYLCASSSDSSGNTIYFGEGSWLTVV.

The V and J genes are TRBV5-1 and TRBJ1-2; weak D call: TRBD1 (6 bases). The ends were cut back, 5 bases at V and 3 bases at J, with 20 bases in the middle. The germline V gene has CDR1 SGHRS and CDR2 YFSETQ. The CDR3 extends over 16 amino acids. The CDR3 bases are TGCGCCAGCAGAGCCCTACAGGGTGATGTTTACTATGGCTACACCTTC. This translates into CASRALQGDVYYGYTF.

The V and J genes are TRBV30 and TRBJ2-4; the D is unclear. This CDR3 comprises 11 residues. The V gene lost 3 bases and the J gene lost 4 bases, with 4 bases spanning the gap. In germline, CDR1 is GTSNPN, CDR2 SVGIG (reference sequence). The CDR3 nucleotides are TGTGCCTGGAGCGCGAAAAACATTCAGTACTTC. The encoded protein is CAWSAKNIQYF. Using reference TRBV30 and TRBJ2-4 for the parts outside the CDR3, the full variable domain is SQTIHQWPATLVQPVGSPLSLECTVEGTSNPNLYWYRQAAGRGLQLLFYSVGIGQISSEVPQNLSASRPQDRQFILSSKKLLLSDSGFYLCAWSAKNIQYFGAGTRLSVL.

The rearrangement joins TRBV6-5 to TRBJ1-3; no clear D gene. Trimming stripped 2 bases from V and 0 bases from J, with 8 bases between. From germline, CDR1 is MNHEY and CDR2 SVGAGI. The CDR3 contains 15 residues. CDR3 sequence reads: CASSYTRASGNTIYF. The CDR3, as DNA: TGTGCCAGCAGTTACACCCGGGCCTCTGGAAACACCATATATTTT.

CDR3 nucleotides: TGTGCCAGCAGTGACCCGGGAAGGGGGGACAACGAGCAGTACTTC. This translates into CASSDPGRGDNEQYF. The V call is TRBV25-1, the J call TRBJ2-7; D may correspond to TRBD1 or TRBD2 (6 bases each). This CDR3 contains 15 residues. CDR1 is MGHDK and CDR2 is SYGVNS in the germline V gene. V was cut by 3 bases and J by 5 bases, with 17 bases left in between.

The chain joins TRBV10-2 to TRBJ2-1; the D is unclear. Germline V gene data show CDR1 as WSHSY and CDR2 as SAAADI. V was cut by 11 bases and J by 2 bases, with 16 bases left in between. CDR3 length: 14 residues. CDR3 DNA: TGCGCCGGACCGCCCGCTCCCACCTACAATGAGCAGTTCTTC. Encoded protein: CAGPPAPTYNEQFF.

The count of this clone is one. The genes are TRBV2 and TRBJ2-7; D call uncertain. Trimming removed 2 bases from V and 1 base from J, with 6 bases in between. This CDR3 region has 13 residues. CDR1 is SNHLY, CDR2 FYNNEI, per germline. This CDR3 is CASSEPKSYEQYF. DNA of the CDR3: TGTGCCAGCAGTGAACCGAAGTCCTACGAGCAGTACTTC.

CDR3 nucleotide sequence: TGTGCCAGCAGCGCCGACGGGGGATGGGCTAATGAAAAACTGTTTTTT. Residues: CASSADGGWANEKLFF. The rearrangement joins TRBV9 to TRBJ1-4, with a tentative D call TRBD1 (5 bases). Trimming shortened V by 3 bases and J by 3 bases, and 15 bases separated the two germline ends. Germline V gene lookup returns CDR1 SGDLS and CDR2 YYNGEE. The CDR3 is made up of 16 amino acids.

The chain has TRBV29-1 and TRBJ2-3; TRBD2 might be the D (5 bases). V was pared by 6 bases and J by 6 bases, with 22 bases between. The CDR3 is made up of 15 amino acids. CDR1 SQVTM and CDR2 ANQGSEA come from the germline V gene. This CDR3 reads CSVDPGYSYADTQYF. The DNA for the CDR3 is TGCAGCGTCGATCCGGGGTATTCTTACGCGGATACGCAGTATTTT.

The rearrangement links TRBV27 to TRBJ2-6, with a possible D match to TRBD2 (5 bases). Trimming cost V 5 bases and J 1 base, with 21 bases left between them. The CDR3 extends over 19 amino acids. Germline lookup yields CDR1 MNHEY and CDR2 SMNVEV (reference sequence). CDR3 residues: CASSPLVGLAPSGANVLTF. CDR3 DNA: TGTGCCAGCAGTCCATTAGTCGGACTCGCCCCATCTGGGGCCAACGTCCTGACTTTC.

This clone was seen once. This chain uses TRBV6-5 with TRBJ1-1; no clear D. Germline CDR1 and CDR2: MNHEY and SVGAGI. V was shortened by 0 bases and J by 11 bases, with 10 bases between the two germline ends. The CDR3 length is 12 residues. As DNA, the CDR3 is TGTGCCAGCAGTTACTCGAATACCCGGGCTTTCTTT. This sequence encodes CASSYSNTRAFF.

This rearrangement joins TRBV28 to TRBJ2-3; 9 nucleotides line up with TRBD2. The CDR3 extends over 17 amino acids. J was trimmed by 5 bases and V by 2 bases; bases with no gene match: 11. Germline CDR1 and CDR2: MDHEN and SYDVKM. Here the CDR3 DNA reads TGTGCCAGCAGTTTACACGGCGCGGGAGGGCCGAGAGATACGCAGTATTTT. Its protein is CASSLHGAGGPRDTQYF. The whole variable domain, remainder taken from reference TRBV28 and TRBJ2-3, is DVKVTQSSRYLVKRTGEKVFLECVQDMDHENMFWYRQDPGLGLRLIYFSYDVKMKEKGDIPEGYSVSREKKERFSLILESASTNQTSMYLCASSLHGAGGPRDTQYFGPGTRLTVL.

A note on this clone: Other nucleotide sequences from this sample produce the same CDR3. V is TRBV27 and J is TRBJ2-7; 13 nucleotides line up with TRBD2. Germline lookup yields CDR1 MNHEY and CDR2 SMNVEV (reference sequence). V gave up 3 bases and J gave up 3 bases; unmatched junction bases: 8. The CDR3 has 17 amino acids. The CDR3 loop reads CASSLAPGLAGVYEQYF. As DNA, the CDR3 is TGTGCCAGCAGTTTGGCCCCAGGACTAGCGGGAGTCTACGAGCAGTACTTC.

J is TRBJ2-6 and V is TRBV7-9; the D is unclear. This CDR3 is built from 17 residues. V was cut by 8 bases and J by 2 bases, with 19 bases left in between. The germline gives CDR1 SEHNR, CDR2 FQNEAQ (reference sequence). CDR3 loop: CASPPSSMLPGANVLTF. The CDR3 coding sequence is TGTGCCAGCCCGCCGTCCAGCATGCTCCCTGGGGCCAACGTCCTGACTTTC.

This clone was counted once. CDR3 sequence (DNA): TGTGCCAGCATAAGCTGGGGTGGGAATGAGCAGTTCTTC. Encoded protein: CASISWGGNEQFF. This chain uses TRBV27 with TRBJ2-1; D not resolved. V gave up 7 bases and J gave up 7 bases, with 14 bases separating them. Germline CDR1 and CDR2: MNHEY and SMNVEV (reference sequence). The CDR3 is 13 amino acids.

The rearrangement joins TRBV10-1 to TRBJ2-7, with TRBD2 matching over 8 bases. With V trimmed by 4 bases and J by 5 bases, 10 bases remained unmatched. Germline CDR1 is WNHNN and CDR2 is SYGVQD (reference sequence). The CDR3 runs 15 residues. The CDR3 loop reads CASSGVAGTKDEQYF. CDR3 in DNA: TGCGCCAGCAGTGGGGTAGCGGGAACGAAGGACGAGCAGTACTTC.

The chain is built from TRBV19 and TRBJ2-6, with 7 bases matching TRBD2. Per the germline V gene, CDR1 is LNHDA and CDR2 is SQIVND (reference sequence). After removal of 8 bases from V and 3 bases from J, the junction contained 7 bases not matched to a gene. The CDR3 runs to 15 residues. The CDR3 DNA reads TGTGCCAGTCAAGTGGCGGGGGTTGGGGCCAACGTCCTGACTTTC. Protein sequence: CASQVAGVGANVLTF.

The chain links TRBV7-2 to TRBJ2-3, with D uncertain. Germline V gene data show CDR1 as SGHTA and CDR2 as FQGNSA. The CDR3 length is 15 residues. The V end lost 1 base, the J end lost 1 base, and 9 bases lay between the germline ends. The CDR3 DNA sequence: TGTGCCAGCAGCTTAGAAGGCGGACGCACAGATACGCAGTATTTT. Residues: CASSLEGGRTDTQYF.

V and J are TRBV6-1 and TRBJ2-5, with D possibly being TRBD1 (5 bases). The germline CDR1 and CDR2 sequences are MNHNS and SASEGT. The ends were cut back, 4 bases at V and 2 bases at J, with 5 bases in the middle. This CDR3 is built from 12 residues. CDR3: CASSGQQETQYF. CDR3 DNA sequence: TGTGCCAGCAGTGGACAGCAAGAGACCCAGTACTTC.

This rearrangement joins TRBV27 to TRBJ2-7, with TRBD1 identical over 7 bases. Unmatched junction bases numbered 9, after V lost 0 bases and J lost 7 bases. CDR3 size: 15 residues. Germline V gene sequence: CDR1 MNHEY, CDR2 SMNVEV (reference sequence). CDR3: CASSLSQGQLREQYF. Here the CDR3 DNA reads TGTGCCAGCAGTTTATCCCAGGGACAGCTCCGTGAGCAGTACTTC.

The V and J genes are TRBV18 and TRBJ2-1; 12 bases map to TRBD2. Germline CDR1 reads KGHSH; CDR2 reads LQKENI. This CDR3 is 17 amino acids long. V was clipped by 0 bases and J by 7 bases; unmatched bases: 7. The CDR3 protein is CASSPPLAGGPGNEQFF. The CDR3 DNA reads as TGTGCCAGCTCACCACCCCTAGCGGGAGGGCCGGGGAATGAGCAGTTCTTC.